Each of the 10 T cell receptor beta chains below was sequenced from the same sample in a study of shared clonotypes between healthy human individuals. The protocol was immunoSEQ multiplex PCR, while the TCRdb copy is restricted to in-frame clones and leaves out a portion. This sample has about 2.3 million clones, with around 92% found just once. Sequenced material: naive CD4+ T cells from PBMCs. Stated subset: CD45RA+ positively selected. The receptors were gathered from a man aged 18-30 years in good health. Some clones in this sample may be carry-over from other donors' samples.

CDR3 DNA sequence: TGCGCCAGCACCTATGAGGGGGGCACAGATACGCAGTATTTT. Protein product: CASTYEGGTDTQYF. This chain links TRBV5-1 with TRBJ2-3, with D possibly being TRBD1 (6 bases). Trimming shortened V by 6 bases and J by 1 base, and 12 bases separated the two germline ends. This CDR3 region has 14 residues. Germline CDR1 and CDR2: SGHRS and YFSETQ.

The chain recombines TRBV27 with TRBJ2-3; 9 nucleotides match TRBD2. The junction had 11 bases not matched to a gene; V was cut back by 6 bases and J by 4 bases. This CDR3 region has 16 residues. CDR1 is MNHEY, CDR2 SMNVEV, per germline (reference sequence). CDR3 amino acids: CASRLNPGLASDTQYF. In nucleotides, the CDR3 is TGTGCCAGCAGGCTTAACCCGGGACTAGCCTCAGATACGCAGTATTTT.

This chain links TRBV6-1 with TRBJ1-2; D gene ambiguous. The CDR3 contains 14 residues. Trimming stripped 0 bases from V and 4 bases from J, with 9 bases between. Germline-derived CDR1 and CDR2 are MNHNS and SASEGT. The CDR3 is CASSEAPGVYGYTF. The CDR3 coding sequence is TGTGCCAGCAGTGAAGCCCCCGGGGTCTATGGCTACACCTTC.

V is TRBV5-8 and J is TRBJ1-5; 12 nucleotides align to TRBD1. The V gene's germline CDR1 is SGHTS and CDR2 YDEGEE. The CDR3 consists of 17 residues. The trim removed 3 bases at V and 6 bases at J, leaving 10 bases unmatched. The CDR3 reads CASSYPGQGAPGQPQHF. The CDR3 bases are TGTGCCAGCAGCTACCCGGGACAGGGGGCGCCGGGTCAGCCCCAGCATTTT.

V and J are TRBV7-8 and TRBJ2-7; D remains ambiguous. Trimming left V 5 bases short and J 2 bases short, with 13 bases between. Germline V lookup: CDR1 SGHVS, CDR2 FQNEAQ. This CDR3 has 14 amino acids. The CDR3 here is CASSISDGAYEQYF. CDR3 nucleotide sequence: TGTGCCAGCAGCATCTCGGACGGAGCCTACGAGCAGTACTTC.

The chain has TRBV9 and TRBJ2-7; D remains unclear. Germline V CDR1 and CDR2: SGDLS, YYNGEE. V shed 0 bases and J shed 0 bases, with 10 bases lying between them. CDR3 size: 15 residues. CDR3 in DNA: TGTGCCAGCAGCGTAGGTTTGGACGGCTCCTACGAGCAGTACTTC. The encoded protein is CASSVGLDGSYEQYF.

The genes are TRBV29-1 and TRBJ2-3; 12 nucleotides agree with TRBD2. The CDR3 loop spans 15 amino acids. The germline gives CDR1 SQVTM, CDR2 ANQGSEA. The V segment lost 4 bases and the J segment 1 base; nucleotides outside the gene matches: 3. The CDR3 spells CSVVTSGSGTDTQYF. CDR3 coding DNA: TGCAGCGTTGTGACTAGCGGGAGTGGCACAGATACGCAGTATTTT.

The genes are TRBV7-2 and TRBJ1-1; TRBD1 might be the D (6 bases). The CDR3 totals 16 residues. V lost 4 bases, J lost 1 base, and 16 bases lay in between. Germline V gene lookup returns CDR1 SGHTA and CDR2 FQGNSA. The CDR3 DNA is TGTGCCAGCAGCTCCTTAGGGGGAACTACGAACACTGAAGCTTTCTTT. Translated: CASSSLGGTTNTEAFF.

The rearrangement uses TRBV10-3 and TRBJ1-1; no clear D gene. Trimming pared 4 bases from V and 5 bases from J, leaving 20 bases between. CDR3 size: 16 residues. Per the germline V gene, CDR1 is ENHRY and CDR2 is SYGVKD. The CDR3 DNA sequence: TGTGCCATCAGTGCCCCATCGGTGTCGAGAAGGACTGAAGCTTTCTTT. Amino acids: CAISAPSVSRRTEAFF.

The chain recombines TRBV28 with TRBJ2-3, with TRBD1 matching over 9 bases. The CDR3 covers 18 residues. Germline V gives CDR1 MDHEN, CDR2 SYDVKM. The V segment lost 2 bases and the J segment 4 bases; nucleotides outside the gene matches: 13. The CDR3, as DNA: TGTGCCAGCAGTTTACTATTGGGGGGGACAGGGTCCCCAGATACGCAGTATTTT. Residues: CASSLLLGGTGSPDTQYF.